This TCR beta chain is from a study of CD8+ T cells in alopecia areata. The wider study: Treated patients were given 5 to 10 mg oral tofacitinib twice daily. A 6-month period off drug followed tofacitinib, which lasted 6 to 18 months.

The length of the CDR3 is 16 residues. Trimming removed 2 bases from V and 4 bases from J, with 17 bases in between. CDR1 is MNHNY and CDR2 is SVGAGI in the germline V gene (reference sequence). As to treatment: oral pan-JAK inhibitor, 5-10 mg twice daily. Isolation of CD4+ and CD8+ T cells from PBMCs was achieved by sorting. Once RNA had been extracted, it was reverse transcribed into cDNA to act as the sequencing template. The data were produced by immunoSEQ multiplex PCR, yet TCRdb's version contains in-frame clones alone and is incomplete. The data show roughly 200,000 clones, approximately 53% seen once.

This chain links TRBV6-6 with TRBJ1-2; tentative D call: TRBD1 (6 bases). The TCR comes from a human donor with alopecia areata. Sequencing used CD8+ T cells sorted from blood, obtained at week 24, from a patient treated with tofacitinib. In DNA, the CDR3 is TGTGCCAGCAGTTACGAGCCCTCGGGACAAATCTATGGCTACACCTTC. Protein sequence: CASSYEPSGQIYGYTF.